Listed below are T cell receptor beta chains from one sample, sequenced in a study of CD8 T cell repertoires and HIV-1 epitope variants. No cognate antigen is known for these TCRs. Assay: immunoSEQ multiplex PCR; the TCRdb copy retains only in-frame clones and omits some. The sample gives more than 4,000 clones, roughly 60% of which show up once; roughly 44% is in the top ten. The sequenced sample was cultured CD8+ T cells derived from PBMCs. The receptor source for this set is a male donor with HIV. CDR3s leave out the opening cysteine and the closing phenylalanine or tryptophan.

v_gene: TRBV5-1
j_gene: TRBJ1-2
CDR3aa: ASSSQETNYGYT

v_gene: TRBV7-9
j_gene: TRBJ2-7
CDR3aa: ASSLDINYREQY

v_gene: TRBV19
j_gene: TRBJ1-6
CDR3aa: ASSIGDGENSPLH

v_gene: TRBV19
j_gene: TRBJ1-2
CDR3aa: ASTPSNDRGYGYT

v_gene: TRBV4-3
j_gene: TRBJ1-1
CDR3aa: ASSLRTGWKMNTEAF

v_gene: TRBV27
j_gene: TRBJ2-7
CDR3aa: ASRGLFYEQY

v_gene: TRBV28
j_gene: TRBJ2-1
CDR3aa: ASSLLPRTGARNEQF

v_gene: TRBV11-2
j_gene: TRBJ2-7
CDR3aa: ASSEGLAGSYEQY

v_gene: TRBV5-1
j_gene: TRBJ1-3
CDR3aa: ASSSQGGSGNTIY

v_gene: TRBV10-3
j_gene: TRBJ2-2
CDR3aa: AISENLGVTGELF

v_gene: TRBV7-9
j_gene: TRBJ2-5
CDR3aa: ASSPRRDRGQETQY

v_gene: TRBV27
j_gene: TRBJ1-1
CDR3aa: ASSWVPGTEAF

v_gene: TRBV19
j_gene: TRBJ2-5
CDR3aa: ASSIPALAGGSETQY

v_gene: TRBV4-1
j_gene: TRBJ2-5
CDR3aa: ASSPTENPQETQY

v_gene: TRBV7-9
j_gene: TRBJ2-7
CDR3aa: ASSLMGQGANEQY

v_gene: TRBV29-1
j_gene: TRBJ2-5
CDR3aa: SVEGGLGETQY

v_gene: TRBV10-2
j_gene: TRBJ2-3
CDR3aa: ASSEAAGLTDTQY

v_gene: TRBV27
j_gene: TRBJ2-1
CDR3aa: ASSLSQGISYNEQF

v_gene: TRBV6-1
j_gene: TRBJ1-6
CDR3aa: ASSESGGGSPLH

v_gene: TRBV7-2
j_gene: TRBJ2-5
CDR3aa: ASSATGFDQETQY

v_gene: TRBV27
j_gene: TRBJ2-7
CDR3aa: ASSLQAGSSYEQY

v_gene: TRBV11-3
j_gene: TRBJ2-5
CDR3aa: ASSFEAGGPETQY

v_gene: TRBV7-9
j_gene: TRBJ2-3
CDR3aa: ASSTTSGGPDTQY

v_gene: TRBV5-1
j_gene: TRBJ2-3
CDR3aa: ASSLEGGGGTDTQY

v_gene: TRBV2
j_gene: TRBJ2-3
CDR3aa: ASRGGLAGEVDTQY

v_gene: TRBV7-2
j_gene: TRBJ2-1
CDR3aa: ASSQGLAGGPPYNEQF

v_gene: TRBV4-1
j_gene: TRBJ2-7
CDR3aa: ASSQGGLAGYEQY

v_gene: TRBV19
j_gene: TRBJ2-7
CDR3aa: ASSMGTGLSYEQY

v_gene: TRBV28
j_gene: TRBJ2-5
CDR3aa: ASSLWVGQETQY

v_gene: TRBV5-1
j_gene: TRBJ1-2
CDR3aa: ASTLDRPYGYT

v_gene: TRBV28
j_gene: TRBJ2-3
CDR3aa: ASSLTMQGVTDTQY

v_gene: TRBV5-1
j_gene: TRBJ2-1
CDR3aa: ASSLGLAGGRDEQF

v_gene: TRBV5-1
j_gene: TRBJ1-1
CDR3aa: ASSPLEGTEAF

v_gene: TRBV6-1
j_gene: TRBJ1-6
CDR3aa: ASSDDKYSYNSPLH

v_gene: TRBV19
j_gene: TRBJ1-1
CDR3aa: ASTEATEAF